These 21 T cell receptor beta chains were sequenced from one sample in a study of breast tumors, draining lymph nodes, adjacent tissues. MiXCR, run by TCRdb on the multiplex PCR reads, gives a single entry per CDR3 protein. Here the sample spans 200,000 to 300,000 distinct CDR3 sequences, 30% being singletons. Samples came from axillary lymph nodes draining the breast cancer. Sequencing was carried out using axillary lymph node tissue. The receptors were gathered from a female donor with breast cancer. Some clones in this sample may be carry-over from other donors' samples.

The gene calls are TRBV5-5 and TRBJ1-2; TRBD1 agrees at 12 bases. Germline V gene sequence: CDR1 SGHKS, CDR2 YYEKEE (reference sequence). Trimming at V came to 0 bases and at J to 8 bases, leaving 8 bases not matched to a gene. The length of the CDR3 is 16 residues. The CDR3 nucleotides are TGTGCCAGCAGCTTGGAATTTTTGGGACAGGGGGCAGGCTACACCTTC. It specifies CASSLEFLGQGAGYTF.

V and J are TRBV10-3 and TRBJ2-3; 9 bases are a match to TRBD2. The germline V gene encodes CDR1 ENHRY and CDR2 SYGVKD. The CDR3 length is 17 residues. Trimming at V came to 0 bases and at J to 1 base, leaving 5 bases not matched to a gene. CDR3 in amino acids: CAISESSGRSGTDTQYF. The DNA of the CDR3 is TGTGCCATCAGTGAGTCAAGCGGGAGGTCGGGCACAGATACGCAGTATTTT.

This clonotype was detected many times. The CDR3 region has the DNA TGCAGTATGGGGGGGGCGACAGCCTACACAGATACGCAGTATTTT. Translating it yields CSMGGATAYTDTQYF. The chain has TRBV20-1 and TRBJ2-3; D might be TRBD2 (7 bases). The CDR3 runs 15 residues. Trimming removed 8 bases at V and 2 bases at J, with 20 bases between. Germline V gene sequence: CDR1 DFQATT, CDR2 SNEGSKA (reference sequence).

There are a few counts of this clonotype. The J gene is TRBJ2-2, the V gene TRBV3-1, with 7 bases aligning to TRBD2. The CDR3 length is 15 residues. V was pared by 2 bases and J by 4 bases, with 4 bases of the junction left unmatched. Looked up from germline, CDR1 is LGHDT and CDR2 is YNNKEL (reference sequence). The CDR3 region has the DNA TGTGCCAGCAGCCAACTGGGAGGGGCCACCGGGGAGCTGTTTTTT. Its protein is CASSQLGGATGELFF.

This clonotype showed up many times. The chain uses TRBV5-6 and TRBJ1-2; D might be TRBD1 (5 bases). V was clipped by 4 bases and J by 8 bases, with 18 bases between them. The CDR3 totals 14 residues. Germline V CDR1 and CDR2: SGHDT, YYEEEE. The CDR3 loop reads CASSHTSGSLGYTF. In nucleotides, the CDR3 is TGTGCCAGCAGCCACACCTCAGGGAGTTTGGGCTACACCTTC.

Details on this clonotype: Its ends do not fully match the called genes, so a read error is possible. The chain is built from TRBV5-5 and TRBJ2-1; D remains ambiguous. CDR3 size: 13 residues. Germline V gene sequence: CDR1 SGHKS, CDR2 YYEKEE (reference sequence). The CDR3 DNA reads TGCGCCAGCAGCTTAGATTCCTACAATGAGCAGCTCTTC. It specifies CASSLDSYNEQLF.

On this clonotype itself: Being one base from a much bigger clone, this may be a read error. The CDR3 protein is CASSQDGRVGNTIYF. The CDR3 DNA reads TGCGCCAGCAGCCAAGATGGAAGGGTTGGAAACACCATATATTTT. This chain links TRBV4-3 with TRBJ1-3; D unresolved. CDR1 is LGHNA and CDR2 is YSLEER in the germline V gene. The CDR3 covers 15 residues. V lost 0 bases and J 3 bases, leaving 9 bases between the germline ends.

This clonotype was detected only a few times. The rearrangement links TRBV18 to TRBJ2-3; 8 bases align to TRBD2. The CDR3 covers 13 residues. The ends lost 8 bases at V and 5 bases at J; junction bases unmatched: 6. Germline values: CDR1 KGHSH, CDR2 LQKENI. In DNA, the CDR3 is TGTGCCAGCACGAGAACTAGCGGAGATACGCAGTATTTT. Translation gives CASTRTSGDTQYF.

In the case of this clonotype: This could be a read error, since a much larger clone is one nucleotide away. The chain is built from TRBV5-1 and TRBJ2-2; TRBD2 aligns across 14 bases. This CDR3 spans 15 amino acids. Germline V CDR1 and CDR2: SGHRS, YFSETQ. The CDR3 region is CASSSGLAGVWEPFF. CDR3 nucleotides: TGCGCCAGCAGCTCGGGACTAGCGGGAGTATGGGAGCCGTTTTTT.

This clonotype occurred many times. The chain recombines TRBV6-1 with TRBJ2-5; tentatively, D is TRBD2 (6 bases). V was cut by 0 bases and J by 7 bases, with 12 bases left in between. The CDR3 is 14 residues long. Germline V lookup: CDR1 MNHNS, CDR2 SASEGT. CDR3 DNA: TGTGCCAGCAGTGAAGCTAGGAGGGCGGCGACCCAGTACTTC. It yields the protein CASSEARRAATQYF.

This sequence joins TRBV5-6 and TRBJ2-5; TRBD2 agrees at 7 bases. The germline V gene has CDR1 SGHDT and CDR2 YYEEEE. This CDR3 is 15 amino acids long. Unmatched junction bases numbered 5, after V lost 1 base and J lost 2 bases. CDR3 protein: CASSLPGLSQETQYF. The DNA of the CDR3 is TGTGCCAGCAGCTTGCCGGGACTATCTCAAGAGACCCAGTACTTC.

This clonotype was counted ten times or more. V is TRBV19 and J is TRBJ2-3, with D perhaps TRBD1 (6 bases). Germline V lookup: CDR1 LNHDA, CDR2 SQIVND (reference sequence). V was cut by 5 bases and J by 2 bases, with 8 bases left in between. The CDR3 runs 13 residues. The CDR3 protein is CASSPGATDTQYF. For the CDR3, the DNA is TGTGCCAGTAGTCCAGGGGCCACAGATACGCAGTATTTT.

About this clonotype: The junction does not match germline at one end; this may be a read error. The rearrangement uses TRBV20-1 and TRBJ2-6; possibly TRBD1 for D (5 bases). Germline V gives CDR1 DFQATT, CDR2 SNEGSKA (reference sequence). The CDR3 sequence is 14 residues long. As DNA, the CDR3 is TGCAGTGCGAGAGGAGCCTCTGGGGCCACCGTCCTGACTTTC. This translates into CSARGASGATVLTF.

This clonotype was seen repeatedly, ten times or more. The V gene is TRBV9, the J gene TRBJ2-3; 8 bases align to TRBD2. From germline, CDR1 is SGDLS and CDR2 YYNGEE. The junction had 9 bases not matched to a gene; V was cut back by 3 bases and J by 6 bases. This CDR3 is 15 amino acids long. CDR3 bases: TGTGCCAGCAGCGGGGCAGAAGGCGGGAGGGATACGCAGTATTTT. This gives the protein CASSGAEGGRDTQYF.

As concerns this clonotype: With a much larger clone just one base away, this may be a read error. The chain employs TRBV5-6 and TRBJ2-3; 8 bases are shared with TRBD2. Germline V gene data show CDR1 as SGHDT and CDR2 as YYEEEE. With V trimmed by 7 bases and J by 4 bases, 14 bases remained unmatched. The CDR3 is made up of 16 amino acids. CDR3 sequence: CASGTVSGVLPDTQYF. For the CDR3, the DNA is TGTGCCAGCGGCACCGTTAGCGGGGTTTTGCCAGATACGCAGTATTTT. Full variable domain (missing parts from reference TRBV5-6 and TRBJ2-3): DAGVTQSPTHLIKTRGQQVTLRCSPKSGHDTVSWYQQALGQGPQFIFQYYEEEERQRGNFPDRFSGHQFPNYSSELNVNALLLGDSALYLCASGTVSGVLPDTQYFGPGTRLTVL.

The sample holds many counts of this clonotype. V is TRBV12-3 or TRBV12-4 and J is TRBJ2-7, with a tentative D call TRBD2 (5 bases). This CDR3 region has 15 residues. The V end was cut by 5 bases, the J end by 3 bases, with 17 bases between. CDR3 sequence (DNA): TGTGCCAGCAGTCCAAATCTAGCAGAACGCTACGAGCAGTACTTC. This codes for CASSPNLAERYEQYF.

A few counts support this clonotype. V usage is TRBV27 and J usage is TRBJ1-5; 8 bases agree with TRBD1. Looked up from germline, CDR1 is MNHEY and CDR2 is SMNVEV (reference sequence). The trim removed 6 bases at V and 2 bases at J, leaving 6 bases unmatched. The CDR3 is 15 amino acids. The CDR3 loop is CASRDRGGGNQPQHF. The CDR3 region has the DNA TGTGCCAGCAGAGACAGGGGAGGAGGCAATCAGCCCCAGCATTTT.

This clonotype was counted a few times. This chain's CDR3 is CASTTTTVNTEAFF. CDR3 in DNA: TGTGCCAGTACCACGACGACGGTGAACACTGAAGCTTTCTTT. V usage is TRBV19 and J usage is TRBJ1-1; D uncertain. The CDR3 contains 14 residues. The V gene's germline CDR1 is LNHDA and CDR2 SQIVND (reference sequence). V lost 7 bases and J 0 bases, leaving 12 bases between the germline ends.

Details on this clonotype: One end of the junction is discordant with germline, which a read error may explain. J is TRBJ2-2 and V is TRBV25-1; D is unclear. Germline V gene data show CDR1 as MGHDK and CDR2 as SYGVNS. The CDR3 runs to 13 residues. The CDR3 nucleotides are TGTGCCAGCAGCGAATGGGGTTCCGGGGAGCTGTTTTTT. Translated, it gives CASSEWGSGELFF.

This clonotype was found once. The chain uses TRBV29-1 and TRBJ2-3; 14 bases match TRBD2. This CDR3 has 15 amino acids. Germline CDR1 is SQVTM and CDR2 is ANQGSEA. Germline trimming cut 6 bases from V and 4 bases from J; bases unmatched to any gene: 6. CDR3 residues: CSVAGLAGGSDTQYF. DNA of the CDR3: TGCAGCGTGGCTGGACTAGCGGGAGGATCAGATACGCAGTATTTT.

In its sample, this clonotype was seen many times. The chain couples TRBV9 to TRBJ2-1; TRBD2 matches at 8 bases. The germline gives CDR1 SGDLS, CDR2 YYNGEE. V was pared by 4 bases and J by 2 bases, with 14 bases of the junction left unmatched. This CDR3 spans 18 amino acids. CDR3 bases: TGTGCCAGCAGCCCACAACCCCCCGTACTAGCGGCCTACAATGAGCAGTTCTTC. This codes for CASSPQPPVLAAYNEQFF.